This section outlines one TCR beta chain sequence together with its context. Clones were read by immunoSEQ multiplex PCR, and TCRdb kept only the in-frame ones, dropping some. The sample contains roughly 310,000 clones, 88% of which appear only once. The CDR3 contains 12 residues. CDR1 LNHDA and CDR2 SQIVND come from the germline V gene (reference sequence). V was trimmed by 5 bases and J by 9 bases, leaving 8 bases between them. The record originates from a study of cytomegalovirus exposure and HLA in healthy donors. Sequenced sample: PBMCs. The receptor's source is a man aged 25 to 45 in good health and CMV-seronegative. This chain uses TRBV19 with TRBJ1-6; D is uncertain. CDR3 residues: CASSVWSSPLHF. Written as DNA, the CDR3 is TGTGCCAGTAGTGTGTGGAGTTCACCCCTCCACTTT.